This TCR beta chain appears in the sequencing data of a study of blood T cell repertoires in COVID-19. Study summary: Sites in the United States, Italy and Spain provided acute and convalescent COVID-19 samples. From T cells, B-cell-depleted T cells, or PBMCs came the material, which was cDNA or gDNA.

The ends were cut back, 1 base at V and 10 bases at J, with 9 bases in the middle. This CDR3 is 12 amino acids long. The V gene's germline CDR1 is MNHNS and CDR2 SASEGT. Per the original data handling: Amplification of reference gene primers was used by the study to estimate nucleated cell counts. Clones were read by immunoSEQ multiplex PCR, and TCRdb kept only the in-frame ones, dropping some. V and J calls and clone size are given by that table; D and trimming were obtained from the DNA. This table holds 300,000 to 350,000 clones, about 85% found once. This receptor was taken from a man between 18 and 35 years old with active or convalescent COVID-19. Sequencing used peripheral blood. The chain carries TRBV6-1 and TRBJ2-3; D remains ambiguous. In DNA, the CDR3 is TGTGCCAGCAGTGAAGGTCGTCCTCCGCAGTATTTT. Amino acid sequence: CASSEGRPPQYF.